Listed here are 22 T cell receptor beta chains from one sample, sequenced in a study of tumor-infiltrating lymphocytes in oesophageal squamous cell carcinoma. TCRdb analysed the PCR reads with MiXCR anew, one entry per CDR3 protein. The repertoire has under 20,000 distinct CDR3 sequences, roughly 47% of them found once; the top ten carry more than 25%. Sequencing used esophageal tumor tissue. The receptors shown here come from a male donor with esophageal squamous cell carcinoma.

This clonotype occurred many times. The rearrangement uses TRBV28 and TRBJ1-2, with D unresolved. The CDR3 extends over 15 amino acids. Germline CDR1 MDHEN, CDR2 SYDVKM. V lost 6 bases and J lost 2, with 16 bases in between. CDR3 sequence reads: CASSPGSHINYGYTF. CDR3 in DNA: TGTGCCAGCAGCCCCGGGAGCCATATAAACTATGGCTACACCTTC.

The table lists this clonotype with many counts. The chain recombines TRBV27 with TRBJ2-1, with TRBD2 matching 12 bases. The CDR3 runs 15 residues. Trimming cost V 6 bases and J 6 bases; bases outside gene matches: 6. Germline CDR1 reads MNHEY; CDR2 reads SMNVEV (reference sequence). CDR3: CASRPGTSGFNEQFF. CDR3 DNA sequence: TGTGCCAGCAGGCCCGGGACTAGCGGGTTCAATGAGCAGTTCTTC.

V and J are TRBV5-1 and TRBJ2-7; maybe TRBD1 (5 bases). The DNA end is more similar to TRBJ1-2, so the J call may be wrong. This CDR3 is built from 13 residues. Germline lookup yields CDR1 SGHRS and CDR2 YFSETQ. DNA of the CDR3: TGCGCCAGCAGCTCTAGGGACGCGGGGGGCTACACCTTC. Translation gives CASSSRDAGGYTF.

The J gene is TRBJ2-1, the V gene TRBV10-3; 8 nucleotides match TRBD1. CDR1 ENHRY and CDR2 SYGVKD come from the germline V gene. V shed 0 bases and J 4 bases; nucleotides not matched to a gene: 29. This CDR3 spans 24 amino acids. Written as DNA, the CDR3 is TGTGCCATCAGTGAGTCAAATCAGGGGGCCAAGATTGGGGCAAGTCGGGGGCGGTACAATGAGCAGTTCTTC. Its translation: CAISESNQGAKIGASRGRYNEQFF.

The rearrangement links TRBV12-3 or TRBV12-4 to TRBJ2-1, with D tentatively TRBD1 (5 bases). With 4 bases removed from V and 10 bases from J, the gap between germline ends came to 14 bases. This CDR3 spans 13 amino acids. The CDR3 coding sequence is TGTGCCAGCAGTTGGGCCTCTGCAGGGGAGCAGTTCTTC. It yields the protein CASSWASAGEQFF.

This clonotype was picked up many times. The V and J genes are TRBV19 and TRBJ1-4; unclear D gene. CDR1 and CDR2 from the germline V gene are LNHDA and SQIVND (reference sequence). V gave up 2 bases and J gave up 7 bases, with 11 bases separating them. There are 14 residues in the CDR3. CDR3 sequence (DNA): TGTGCCAGTAGTATACAACATGGACGTGAAAAACTGTTTTTT. Its protein is CASSIQHGREKLFF.

This clonotype is labeled as medium-sized (0.01 to 0.1%). The chain recombines TRBV7-9 with TRBJ2-5, with 8 bases aligning to TRBD2. There are 14 residues in the CDR3. The V and J ends lost 5 bases and 4 bases, in that order; junction bases with no gene match: 6. Germline-derived CDR1 and CDR2 are SEHNR and FQNEAQ (reference sequence). Here the CDR3 reads CASSLTGTRETQYF. The CDR3 DNA reads TGTGCCAGCAGCCTTACAGGGACTAGAGAGACCCAGTACTTC.

The chain has TRBV7-9 and TRBJ2-1; 7 bases are a match to TRBD2. The J call may be incorrect, as the DNA end agrees better with TRBJ2-7. Germline CDR1 SEHNR, CDR2 FQNEAQ (reference sequence). The CDR3 runs to 14 residues. CDR3 in DNA: TGTGCCAGCAGCTTGACTAGCCGATCCTACGAGCAGTACTTC. It specifies CASSLTSRSYEQYF.

This clonotype has a handful of counts. The V gene is TRBV29-1, the J gene TRBJ2-1; 10 bases line up with TRBD2. In germline, CDR1 is SQVTM, CDR2 ANQGSEA. V lost 8 bases, J lost 9 bases, and 10 bases stayed unmatched. The CDR3 has 13 amino acids. The CDR3 sequence: CSPTKLAGIEQFF. The CDR3 DNA sequence: TGCAGCCCAACTAAACTAGCGGGGATTGAGCAGTTCTTC.

The rearrangement uses TRBV7-6 and TRBJ2-7; 10 bases map to TRBD2. Trimming removed 1 base from V and 0 bases from J; junction bases left unmatched: 6. The CDR3 extends over 17 amino acids. Germline V gene data show CDR1 as SGHVS and CDR2 as FNYEAQ. The CDR3, as DNA: TGTGCCAGCAGCTTAGTAGCGGGAGGCCTCAGCTCCTACGAGCAGTACTTC. It encodes CASSLVAGGLSSYEQYF.

In its sample, this clonotype was seen many times. This likely comes from a read error, as the CDR3 has no conserved phenylalanine or tryptophan at its end. The DNA is omitted, as the CDR3 cannot be located on it reliably, and the CDR3 follows TCRdb's listing. The gene calls are TRBV7-9 and TRBJ2-6; no check of the table's D call, TRBD1, against the DNA was made. The germline CDR1 and CDR2 sequences are SEHNR and FQNEAQ (reference sequence). The CDR3 totals 8 residues, both ends included. CDR3 sequence: CASSLAGT.

This clonotype is labeled as medium-sized. This chain joins TRBV7-3 and TRBJ2-3; D tentatively reads TRBD1 or TRBD2 (7 bases each). V was shortened by 4 bases and J by 3 bases, with 14 bases between the two germline ends. The CDR3 is made up of 15 amino acids. Per germline, CDR1 SGHTA and CDR2 FQGTGA. The CDR3 DNA reads as TGTGCCAGCAGCTCCAGGGGGGGCTTGACAGATACGCAGTATTTT. This codes for CASSSRGGLTDTQYF. The whole variable domain, remainder taken from reference TRBV7-3 and TRBJ2-3, is GAGVSQTPSNKVTEKGKYVELRCDPISGHTALYWYRQSLGQGPEFLIYFQGTGAADDSGLPNDRFFAVRPEGSVSTLKIQRTERGDSAVYLCASSSRGGLTDTQYFGPGTRLTVL.

The sample holds many counts of this clonotype. The chain combines TRBV12-3 or TRBV12-4 with TRBJ2-3, with TRBD2 as a possible D gene (5 bases). This CDR3 contains 11 residues. Trimming removed 8 bases at V and 6 bases at J, with 9 bases between. The chain's CDR3 is CASPTGDTQYF. The CDR3 DNA sequence: TGTGCCAGCCCCACGGGGGATACGCAGTATTTT.

A word on this clonotype: As the CDR3 is not closed by the conserved phenylalanine or tryptophan, this likely results from a read error. It is unclear where the CDR3 begins or ends on the DNA, so no DNA is shown, and the CDR3 is as TCRdb lists it. The J gene is TRBJ2-3, the V gene TRBV28; TRBD1, the table's D call, lacks a check against the DNA. CDR1 is MDHEN and CDR2 is SYDVKM in the germline V gene. The CDR3 totals 18 residues, both ends included. The CDR3 sequence is CASITGGGQGFSPLHFGP.

This clonotype was observed at least ten times. The chain is built from TRBV28 and TRBJ1-6; the D is unclear. Germline V lookup: CDR1 MDHEN, CDR2 SYDVKM. Trimming took 3 bases from V and 7 from J, leaving 4 bases between them. The CDR3 loop spans 12 amino acids. The CDR3 DNA reads as TGTGCCAGCAGTTTGAGGAATTCACCCCTCCACTTT. It yields the protein CASSLRNSPLHF.

This clonotype was seen ten or more times. The genes are TRBV6-1 and TRBJ1-5, with no clear D. The germline CDR1 and CDR2 sequences are MNHNS and SASEGT. The CDR3 length is 14 residues. Trimming removed 4 bases from V and 5 bases from J, with 12 bases in between. In DNA, the CDR3 is TGTGCCAGCAGTGCAGGACCCGGCTATCAGCCCCAGCATTTT. Translating it yields CASSAGPGYQPQHF.

The table lists this clonotype with many counts. The CDR3 sequence is CASSYRGNQPQHF. The CDR3 coding sequence is TGTGCCAGCAGTTACAGGGGGAATCAGCCCCAGCATTTT. The chain combines TRBV6-6 with TRBJ1-5, with a possible D match to TRBD1 (6 bases). Trimming left V 2 bases short and J 4 bases short, with 6 bases between. Looked up from germline, CDR1 is MNHNY and CDR2 is SVGAGI (reference sequence). The CDR3 extends over 13 amino acids.

The chain employs TRBV6-6 and TRBJ2-1; possibly TRBD1 for D (6 bases). Trimming cost V 2 bases and J 7 bases, with 15 bases left between them. The length of the CDR3 is 15 residues. CDR1 MNHNY and CDR2 SVGAGI come from the germline V gene (reference sequence). The CDR3 region is CASSYQWGQGNEQFF. CDR3 bases: TGTGCCAGCAGTTACCAATGGGGCCAGGGGAATGAGCAGTTCTTC.

This clonotype is medium-sized in the sample. The V call is TRBV7-2, the J call TRBJ2-1, with 9 bases matching TRBD2. This CDR3 has 15 amino acids. The germline gives CDR1 SGHTA, CDR2 FQGNSA. Germline trimming cut 1 base from V and 8 bases from J; bases unmatched to any gene: 6. The CDR3 coding sequence is TGTGCCAGCAGCTTAGGCGGGGGGGGAGCAGATGAGCAGTTCTTC. Its protein product is CASSLGGGGADEQFF.

The chain carries TRBV5-1 and TRBJ2-3; TRBD2 aligns across 13 bases. Germline V gene lookup returns CDR1 SGHRS and CDR2 YFSETQ. CDR3 size: 18 residues. Trimming at V came to 4 bases and at J to 4 bases, leaving 12 bases not matched to a gene. This chain's CDR3 is CASSRQYPGLAGPDTQYF. CDR3 DNA: TGCGCCAGCAGCCGACAATATCCGGGACTAGCGGGACCAGATACGCAGTATTTT.

Comment on this clonotype: Since a much larger clone is just one base distant, this may be a read error. In this CDR3 the conserved last residue, phenylalanine or tryptophan, is missing, so a read error is likely. The chain employs TRBV19 and TRBJ1-2; tentative D call: TRBD1 (6 bases). V dropped 4 bases and J dropped 8 bases, with 14 bases sitting between them. The CDR3 length is 13 residues. Germline values: CDR1 LNHDA, CDR2 SQIVND (reference sequence). Here the CDR3 reads CASSTPGTQGYTC. The CDR3, as DNA: TGTGCCAGTAGTACCCCCGGGACACAAGGCTACACCTGC.

This chain uses TRBV7-9 with TRBJ2-3; TRBD1 or TRBD2 may be the D gene (5 bases each). The CDR3 extends over 15 amino acids. Trimming took 5 bases from V and 1 from J, leaving 13 bases between them. The germline V gene has CDR1 SEHNR and CDR2 FQNEAQ (reference sequence). DNA of the CDR3: TGTGCCAGCAGCCATTTTAGGGGAGGCACAGATACGCAGTATTTT. It codes for CASSHFRGGTDTQYF.